These 4 T cell receptor beta chains originate from one sample sequenced in a study of Graves' ophthalmopathy and Graves' hyperthyroidism. Amplified material comprised TCR beta CDR3 regions derived from RNA transcripts. Amplification began with first-round RT-PCR using HTBI primers, then second-round multiplex PCR was performed. Each CDR3 protein is one row after TCRdb ran MiXCR on the multiplex PCR reads. The sample has 300,000 to 400,000 distinct CDR3 sequences, roughly 15% seen once. Sequenced material: peripheral blood. Source of these receptors: an adult man with Graves' ophthalmopathy.

This clonotype was seen at least ten times. J is TRBJ2-5 and V is TRBV6-1; TRBD2 is a possible D gene (6 bases). The length of the CDR3 is 12 residues. Germline V gene data show CDR1 as MNHNS and CDR2 as SASEGT. Trimming cost V 4 bases and J 7 bases, with 10 bases left between them. The CDR3 here is CASSAPEGTQYF. CDR3 DNA sequence: TGTGCCAGCAGTGCCCCGGAGGGGACCCAGTACTTC.

This clonotype was observed many times. The chain has TRBV5-1 and TRBJ2-7; D unresolved. Germline values: CDR1 SGHRS, CDR2 YFSETQ. CDR3 size: 14 residues. Trimming cost V 4 bases and J 4 bases, with 15 bases left between them. The CDR3 DNA follows: TGCGCCAGCAGCCAGATTGTCGGAGTTTACGAGCAGTACTTC. This codes for CASSQIVGVYEQYF.

This clonotype was picked up many times. The V gene is TRBV30, the J gene TRBJ1-2; D is undetermined. V was shortened by 0 bases and J by 8 bases, with 13 bases between the two germline ends. Per the germline V gene, CDR1 is GTSNPN and CDR2 is SVGIG (reference sequence). The CDR3 has 13 residues. The DNA for the CDR3 is TGTGCCTGGAGTGTTTCCGTGGCGTTGGGCTACACCTTC. Translating it yields CAWSVSVALGYTF.

This clonotype was picked up many times. This rearrangement joins TRBV6-5 to TRBJ1-5; 10 bases fit TRBD1. Unmatched junction bases numbered 9, after V lost 6 bases and J lost 7 bases. Per the germline V gene, CDR1 is MNHEY and CDR2 is SVGAGI. This CDR3 is built from 15 residues. CDR3 loop: CASRRAGTGEQPQHF. The CDR3 DNA follows: TGTGCCAGCAGGCGCGCCGGGACAGGGGAACAGCCCCAGCATTTT.